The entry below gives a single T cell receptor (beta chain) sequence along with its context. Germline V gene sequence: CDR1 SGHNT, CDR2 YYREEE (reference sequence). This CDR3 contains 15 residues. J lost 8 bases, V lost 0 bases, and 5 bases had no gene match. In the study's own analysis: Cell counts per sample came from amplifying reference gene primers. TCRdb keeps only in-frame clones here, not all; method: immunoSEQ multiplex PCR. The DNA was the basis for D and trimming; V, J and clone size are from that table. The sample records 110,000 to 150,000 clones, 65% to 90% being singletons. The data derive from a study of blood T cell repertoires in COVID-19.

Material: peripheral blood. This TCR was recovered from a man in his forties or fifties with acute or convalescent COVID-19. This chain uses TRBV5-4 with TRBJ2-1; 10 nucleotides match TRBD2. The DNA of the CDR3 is TGTGCCAGCAGCTTGGTAGTAGCGGGAGGTGATGAGCAGTTCTTC. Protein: CASSLVVAGGDEQFF.